Listed here are 20 T cell receptor beta chains from one sample, sequenced in a study of blood T cell repertoires in COVID-19. The protocol was immunoSEQ multiplex PCR, while the TCRdb copy is restricted to in-frame clones and leaves out a portion. Found here are just over 250,000 clones, about nine tenths of them singletons; the top ten hold 4%. Sample: peripheral blood. Receptor source: a man aged 55 to 69 who had recovered from COVID-19.

This clone was seen more than once but under ten times. This sequence joins TRBV4-1 and TRBJ2-7; a possible D gene is TRBD1 (6 bases). This CDR3 comprises 14 residues. V was clipped by 4 bases and J by 6 bases, with 16 bases between them. Germline lookup yields CDR1 MGHRA and CDR2 YSYEKL. The CDR3 loop reads CASSRRDTTSEQYF. The CDR3 coding sequence is TGCGCCAGCAGCCGCCGGGACACCACCTCCGAGCAGTACTTC.

The chain recombines TRBV4-1 with TRBJ1-1, with 11 bases matching TRBD1. CDR1 and CDR2 from the germline V gene are MGHRA and YSYEKL. The CDR3 extends over 15 amino acids. V shed 4 bases and J 5 bases; nucleotides not matched to a gene: 6. The CDR3 coding sequence is TGCGCCAGCAGCCCCGGACAGGGGGCATGGACTGAAGCTTTCTTT. It yields the protein CASSPGQGAWTEAFF.

This clone was detected a few times. The chain employs TRBV4-2 and TRBJ1-1; TRBD1 matches 7 bases. This CDR3 spans 18 amino acids. In germline, CDR1 is LGHNA, CDR2 YNFKEQ. V trimming: 0 bases; J trimming: 1 base; junction bases outside the gene matches: 11. The CDR3 DNA sequence: TGTGCCAGCAGCCAAGACCACCTCTACAGGGGACGGAACACTGAAGCTTTCTTT. Residues: CASSQDHLYRGRNTEAFF.

This clone was counted once. The chain recombines TRBV19 with TRBJ2-1; 7 bases are a match to TRBD1. V dropped 6 bases and J dropped 4; count of bases not matched to a gene: 9. The CDR3 extends over 15 amino acids. Germline CDR1 LNHDA, CDR2 SQIVND (reference sequence). The CDR3 loop is CASSIQDRLYNEQFF. The DNA for the CDR3 is TGTGCCAGTAGCATTCAGGACAGGTTATACAATGAGCAGTTCTTC.

This clone was picked up one time. The chain combines TRBV6-2 or TRBV6-3 with TRBJ2-2; 9 bases are a match to TRBD1. CDR1 and CDR2 (germline): MNHEY, SVGEGT. The CDR3 totals 15 residues. V lost 2 bases, J lost 4 bases, and 2 bases stayed unmatched. CDR3 residues: CASSYRQGGTGELFF. The CDR3 DNA is TGTGCCAGCAGTTACAGACAGGGGGGCACCGGGGAGCTGTTTTTT.

The sample holds one count of this clone. The chain employs TRBV6-5 and TRBJ1-1; 11 bases agree with TRBD1. The ends lost 2 bases at V and 11 bases at J; junction bases unmatched: 4. This CDR3 region has 13 residues. CDR1 MNHEY and CDR2 SVGAGI come from the germline V gene. For the CDR3, the DNA is TGTGCCAGCAGTTACGGACAGGGGGCGTCTGCTTTCTTT. This codes for CASSYGQGASAFF.

CDR3 DNA: TGTGCCAGCAACCTGATACTCAGGGATGAGCAGTTCTTC. Amino acids: CASNLILRDEQFF. This chain uses TRBV2 with TRBJ2-1, with a tentative D call TRBD1 (5 bases). Between the trimmed V and J ends, which lost 7 bases and 8 bases, there was a span of 15 bases. The germline CDR1 and CDR2 sequences are SNHLY and FYNNEI. This CDR3 region has 13 residues.

This chain uses TRBV11-2 with TRBJ1-2; TRBD1 matches 9 bases. V was clipped by 5 bases and J by 8 bases; unmatched bases: 6. Germline V lookup: CDR1 SGHAT, CDR2 FQNNGV. This CDR3 has 13 residues. CDR3 DNA sequence: TGTGCCAGCAGCCAAAGGGACAGGGAAGGCTACACCTTC. Its translation is CASSQRDREGYTF.

This chain connects TRBV6-2 or TRBV6-3 to TRBJ2-5; perhaps TRBD1 as D (5 bases). Trimming cost V 2 bases and J 1 base, with 14 bases left between them. The length of the CDR3 is 16 residues. CDR1 and CDR2 (germline): MNHEY, SVGEGT. The CDR3 reads CASSYGATTFQETQYF. The CDR3 DNA reads as TGTGCCAGCAGTTACGGGGCTACCACCTTCCAAGAGACCCAGTACTTC.

J is TRBJ2-3 and V is TRBV10-2, with D possibly matching TRBD2 (6 bases). The CDR3 has 13 residues. Trimming cost V 8 bases and J 2 bases, with 11 bases left between them. Germline lookup yields CDR1 WSHSY and CDR2 SAAADI. CDR3 protein: CASGGLYTDTQYF. The CDR3 region has the DNA TGCGCCAGCGGGGGACTTTACACAGATACGCAGTATTTT.

The chain joins TRBV7-2 to TRBJ1-5; 7 nucleotides agree with TRBD1. The CDR3 runs to 14 residues. Germline V lookup: CDR1 SGHTA, CDR2 FQGNSA. V lost 2 bases and J lost 7; bases outside the gene matches: 5. CDR3 residues: CASSLLGGEQPQHF. The DNA for the CDR3 is TGTGCCAGCAGCTTATTAGGGGGCGAGCAGCCCCAGCATTTT. The full variable domain, its missing parts supplied by reference TRBV7-2 and TRBJ1-5, is GAGVSQSPSNKVTEKGKDVELRCDPISGHTALYWYRQSLGQGLEFLIYFQGNSAPDKSGLPSDRFSAERTGGSVSTLTIQRTQQEDSAVYLCASSLLGGEQPQHFGDGTRLSIL.

The rearrangement links TRBV19 to TRBJ2-7; no definite D call. This CDR3 has 14 amino acids. The germline V gene encodes CDR1 LNHDA and CDR2 SQIVND (reference sequence). The V gene lost 3 bases and the J gene lost 2 bases, with 11 bases spanning the gap. The chain's CDR3 is CASSMTRGPYEQYF. CDR3 DNA sequence: TGTGCCAGTAGTATGACCCGTGGGCCCTACGAGCAGTACTTC.

The rearrangement links TRBV5-1 to TRBJ2-3; TRBD1 aligns across 8 bases. V was clipped by 3 bases and J by 3 bases; unmatched bases: 3. The CDR3 covers 14 residues. Germline V gene sequence: CDR1 SGHRS, CDR2 YFSETQ. CDR3 amino acids: CASSSDRETDTQYF. The CDR3, as DNA: TGCGCCAGCAGCTCGGACAGGGAAACAGATACGCAGTATTTT.

The rearrangement links TRBV7-9 to TRBJ2-7; 8 positions agree with TRBD2. There are 15 residues in the CDR3. J gave up 2 bases and V 1 base, and 4 bases lay outside the gene matches. Germline assignment: CDR1 SEHNR and CDR2 FQNEAQ (reference sequence). The DNA for the CDR3 is TGTGCCAGCAGCTTAGTCGCGGGGGGTACCTACGAGCAGTACTTC. This encodes CASSLVAGGTYEQYF.

This rearrangement joins TRBV25-1 to TRBJ2-5; the D gene is possibly TRBD2 (6 bases). CDR3 length: 15 amino acids. Germline loops: CDR1 MGHDK, CDR2 SYGVNS. Deletions cut 3 bases from V and 6 bases from J, with 17 bases between. The CDR3 region has the DNA TGTGCCAGCAGTGACCGACTAGGGAGGAGGAAGACCCAGTACTTC. As protein: CASSDRLGRRKTQYF.

This chain uses TRBV18 with TRBJ1-6; TRBD1 might be the D (5 bases). Germline V gene sequence: CDR1 KGHSH, CDR2 LQKENI. This CDR3 region has 19 residues. V lost 1 base and J lost 7, with 23 bases in between. In DNA, the CDR3 is TGTGCCAGCTCACCACTTCCCGGGACTCCCCTTTATGAAAATTCACCCCTCCACTTT. Translating it yields CASSPLPGTPLYENSPLHF.

The gene calls are TRBV3-1 (or the pseudogene TRBV3-2) and TRBJ2-5; possible D gene TRBD2, 6 bases. Deletions cut 3 bases from V and 5 bases from J, with 16 bases between. The CDR3 is made up of 15 amino acids. CDR1 is LGHDT and CDR2 is YNNKEL in the germline V gene (reference sequence). CDR3 in amino acids: CASSHSPGRGETQYF. The CDR3 DNA sequence: TGTGCCAGCAGCCATAGCCCGGGTCGGGGGGAGACCCAGTACTTC.

The chain couples TRBV27 to TRBJ2-2; maybe TRBD1 (5 bases). The V end was cut by 6 bases, the J end by 2 bases, with 16 bases between. CDR1 is MNHEY, CDR2 SMNVEV, per germline (reference sequence). There are 16 residues in the CDR3. The chain's CDR3 is CASSLIRQLNTGELFF. The CDR3 nucleotides read TGTGCCAGCAGCTTGATACGACAGCTTAACACCGGGGAGCTGTTTTTT.

V gene TRBV5-1 combines with J gene TRBJ2-1; 7 bases align to TRBD2. The CDR3 loop spans 16 amino acids. Germline V gives CDR1 SGHRS, CDR2 YFSETQ. V lost 4 bases, J lost 0 bases, and 7 bases stayed unmatched. The CDR3 protein is CASSPGTTPSYNEQFF. As DNA, the CDR3 is TGCGCCAGCAGCCCCGGGACTACTCCCTCCTACAATGAGCAGTTCTTC. The full variable domain, in which reference TRBV5-1 and TRBJ2-1 provide the parts outside the CDR3, is KAGVTQTPRYLIKTRGQQVTLSCSPISGHRSVSWYQQTPGQGLQFLFEYFSETQRNKGNFPGRFSGRQFSNSRSEMNVSTLELGDSALYLCASSPGTTPSYNEQFFGPGTRLTVL.

This clone has only a few counts. This chain uses TRBV7-9 with TRBJ1-1, with D possibly matching TRBD1 (5 bases). CDR3 size: 13 residues. Per the germline V gene, CDR1 is SEHNR and CDR2 is FQNEAQ (reference sequence). The germline V and J ends were trimmed by 0 bases and 5 bases, with 7 bases remaining between them. The CDR3: CASSLAAGTEAFF. In DNA form, the CDR3 reads TGTGCCAGCAGCTTAGCAGCAGGGACTGAAGCTTTCTTT.